Listed below are T cell receptor beta chains from one sample, sequenced in a study of shared clonotypes between healthy human individuals. The protocol was immunoSEQ multiplex PCR, while the TCRdb copy is restricted to in-frame clones and leaves out a portion. The table shows about a million clones, with around three quarters occurring only once. Sequencing was done on a sample of memory CD4+ T cells from PBMCs. Receptors were obtained from a man aged 18 to 30 in good health. Some clones in this sample may be carry-over from other donors' samples. Each CDR3 is given with its conserved first and last residue. D genes are given only for firm matches. Rows give clone size only sometimes, using once, few, many, or a class for an expanded clone.

DNA: TGTGCCAGCAGTAGCCCCGGTCAGGGGAGCTACGAGCAGTACTTC; CDR3: CASSSPGQGSYEQYF; D: .; V: TRBV28; J: TRBJ2-7; size: .
DNA: TGTGCCAGCAGCCCTACTACAGGGGCCTATGGCTACACCTTC; CDR3: CASSPTTGAYGYTF; D: TRBD1; V: TRBV7-3; J: TRBJ1-2; size: .
DNA: TGTGCCAGCAGTGATCAGGACTATGGCTACACCTTC; CDR3: CASSDQDYGYTF; D: .; V: TRBV2; J: TRBJ1-2; size: few
DNA: TGTGCCAGCAGTTTAACGGGACAGGGTACCTACGAGCAGTACTTC; CDR3: CASSLTGQGTYEQYF; D: TRBD1; V: TRBV28; J: TRBJ2-7; size: .
DNA: TGCGCCAGCAGCTTGGGTGAGAGCCGAGAGACCCAGTACTTC; CDR3: CASSLGESRETQYF; D: .; V: TRBV5-1; J: TRBJ2-5; size: few
DNA: TGTGCCAGCAGTGAAATAATGCGGGACACTGAAGCTTTCTTT; CDR3: CASSEIMRDTEAFF; D: .; V: TRBV25-1; J: TRBJ1-1; size: .
DNA: TGTGCCAGCAGTGTACAGGTTTCCAATCAGCCCCAGCATTTT; CDR3: CASSVQVSNQPQHF; D: .; V: TRBV2; J: TRBJ1-5; size: .
DNA: TGTGCCAGCAGCGTAGGACTAGCGGGACGGATCGCAGAGACCCAGTACTTC; CDR3: CASSVGLAGRIAETQYF; D: TRBD2; V: TRBV9; J: TRBJ2-5; size: .
DNA: TGTGCCACCAGCACTTACAGTTCCTACGAGCAGTACTTC; CDR3: CATSTYSSYEQYF; D: .; V: TRBV15; J: TRBJ2-7; size: once
DNA: TGTGCCAGCAGGACAGGGAGAAACTACGAGCAGTACTTC; CDR3: CASRTGRNYEQYF; D: TRBD1; V: TRBV6-5; J: TRBJ2-7; size: .
DNA: TGTGCCAGCAGTGTTTCGACGGTCTATCAGCCCCAGCATTTT; CDR3: CASSVSTVYQPQHF; D: .; V: TRBV6-1; J: TRBJ1-5; size: .
DNA: TGTGCCAGCAGCTTAAAGTTTACGGGAGACGTAGAGACCCAGTACTTC; CDR3: CASSLKFTGDVETQYF; D: .; V: TRBV7-8; J: TRBJ2-5; size: .
DNA: TGCAGCGTTGAATACAGGGAGTCTGAAGCTTTCTTT; CDR3: CSVEYRESEAFF; D: .; V: TRBV29-1; J: TRBJ1-1; size: .
DNA: TGTGCCAGCAGCTTCGGGACTACGAACACCGGGGAGCTGTTTTTT; CDR3: CASSFGTTNTGELFF; D: TRBD2; V: TRBV7-7; J: TRBJ2-2; size: once
DNA: TGTGCCAGCAGTTTCCTTCCGTGGCGTATGAACACTGAAGCTTTCTTT; CDR3: CASSFLPWRMNTEAFF; D: .; V: TRBV28; J: TRBJ1-1; size: few
DNA: TGTGCCAGCAGTCCCGTCCTAGCGGGAGACGGAGAGACCCAGTACTTC; CDR3: CASSPVLAGDGETQYF; D: TRBD2; V: TRBV28; J: TRBJ2-5; size: .
DNA: TGTGCCTGCCTCCGGGACTACCCCTCTGGAAACACCATATATTTT; CDR3: CACLRDYPSGNTIYF; D: .; V: TRBV30; J: TRBJ1-3; size: once
DNA: TGTGCCAGCAGTGGACCCTTGGGGGGTCAGCCCCAGCATTTT; CDR3: CASSGPLGGQPQHF; D: .; V: TRBV2; J: TRBJ1-5; size: .
DNA: TGTGCCAGCTCACCACCGGGCAGGGCGGGCTGGGCTGAAGCTTTCTTT; CDR3: CASSPPGRAGWAEAFF; D: .; V: TRBV18; J: TRBJ1-1; size: .
DNA: TGTGCCAGCAGCTCGGATCGGAGGGGTGAGGTCGAAAAACTGTTTTTT; CDR3: CASSSDRRGEVEKLFF; D: .; V: TRBV5-4; J: TRBJ1-4; size: .
DNA: TGTGCCAGCAGGGTGGACACTAACTATGGCTACACCTTC; CDR3: CASRVDTNYGYTF; D: .; V: TRBV28; J: TRBJ1-2; size: .
DNA: TGTGCCAGCAGTGAAGCTGCGACTGCCTACGAGCAGTACTTC; CDR3: CASSEAATAYEQYF; D: .; V: TRBV6-1; J: TRBJ2-7; size: .
DNA: TGCGCCAGCAGCTCCTACCCGGGCACCGGGGAGCTGTTTTTT; CDR3: CASSSYPGTGELFF; D: .; V: TRBV5-1; J: TRBJ2-2; size: .
DNA: TGTGCCAGCAGCTCGGAAGGGCACTCAGGCTCTGGGGCCAACGTCCTGACTTTC; CDR3: CASSSEGHSGSGANVLTF; D: .; V: TRBV11-2; J: TRBJ2-6; size: .
DNA: TGTGCCAGCAGTCCCTTTGGCGGGGGGAGGGTCAGAAACATTCAGTACTTC; CDR3: CASSPFGGGRVRNIQYF; D: TRBD2; V: TRBV25-1; J: TRBJ2-4; size: .
DNA: TGTGCCAGCAGCCAGATCGACAGGGATCATTCACCCCTCCACTTT; CDR3: CASSQIDRDHSPLHF; D: TRBD1; V: TRBV28; J: TRBJ1-6; size: few
DNA: TGTGCCAGCAGTGGCGGTTCCTACGAGCAGTACTTC; CDR3: CASSGGSYEQYF; D: .; V: TRBV25-1; J: TRBJ2-7; size: few
DNA: TGTGCCTGGATTCCCCTTCGACAGGTCTTAGCTAACTATGGCTACACCTTC; CDR3: CAWIPLRQVLANYGYTF; D: .; V: TRBV30; J: TRBJ1-2; size: .
DNA: TGTGCCAGCTCACCTGCCGGACGGACTATGAACACTGAAGCTTTCTTT; CDR3: CASSPAGRTMNTEAFF; D: .; V: TRBV18; J: TRBJ1-1; size: .
DNA: TGTGCCAGCAGCCAGACTAGCGGGAGGGGATTTTTAGGCAATGAGCAGTTCTTC; CDR3: CASSQTSGRGFLGNEQFF; D: TRBD2; V: TRBV7-3; J: TRBJ2-1; size: .
DNA: TGTGCCAGCTCACCGGCTAGCGGGGAGAATGAGCAGTTCTTC; CDR3: CASSPASGENEQFF; D: TRBD2; V: TRBV18; J: TRBJ2-1; size: .
DNA: TGTGCCAGCAGCTTTGACAGGGTAGGGACTCTCCTCTACAATGAGCAGTTCTTC; CDR3: CASSFDRVGTLLYNEQFF; D: .; V: TRBV7-2; J: TRBJ2-1; size: .
DNA: TGCAGCGTTGAACTAGGGTATGGCTACACCTTC; CDR3: CSVELGYGYTF; D: .; V: TRBV29-1; J: TRBJ1-2; size: .
DNA: TGTGCCAGCAGCCAAGCCCGTGAGACCCAGTACTTC; CDR3: CASSQARETQYF; D: .; V: TRBV4-2; J: TRBJ2-5; size: .
DNA: TGTGCCAGCAAGCGGCAAGGGGTCACTGAAGCTTTCTTT; CDR3: CASKRQGVTEAFF; D: .; V: TRBV14; J: TRBJ1-1; size: .
DNA: TGTGCCAGCAGCCTAGGACTAGCGGGAGTCACAGATACGCAGTATTTT; CDR3: CASSLGLAGVTDTQYF; D: TRBD2; V: TRBV5-4; J: TRBJ2-3; size: many
DNA: TGTGCCATCAGTGGACAGTACGGGTCGGAGGAGCAGTACTTC; CDR3: CAISGQYGSEEQYF; D: .; V: TRBV10-3; J: TRBJ2-7; size: .
DNA: TGCGCCAGCGGAAATAACCAAGAGACCCAGTACTTC; CDR3: CASGNNQETQYF; D: .; V: TRBV5-1; J: TRBJ2-5; size: .
DNA: TGTGCCAGCAGCTCCGGGACAGAGACAGATACGCAGTATTTT; CDR3: CASSSGTETDTQYF; D: TRBD1; V: TRBV7-3; J: TRBJ2-3; size: .